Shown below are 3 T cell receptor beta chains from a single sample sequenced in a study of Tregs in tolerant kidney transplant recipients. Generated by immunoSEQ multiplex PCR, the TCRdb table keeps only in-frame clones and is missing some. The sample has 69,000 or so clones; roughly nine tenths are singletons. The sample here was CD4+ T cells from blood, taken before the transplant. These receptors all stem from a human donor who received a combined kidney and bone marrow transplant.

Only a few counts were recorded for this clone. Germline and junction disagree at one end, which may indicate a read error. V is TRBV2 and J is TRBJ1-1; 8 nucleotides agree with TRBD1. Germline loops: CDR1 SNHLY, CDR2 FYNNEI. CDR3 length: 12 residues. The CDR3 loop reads CAGRTGQTEAFF. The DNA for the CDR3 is TGTGCCGGCAGGACAGGGCAAACTGAAGCTTTCTTT.

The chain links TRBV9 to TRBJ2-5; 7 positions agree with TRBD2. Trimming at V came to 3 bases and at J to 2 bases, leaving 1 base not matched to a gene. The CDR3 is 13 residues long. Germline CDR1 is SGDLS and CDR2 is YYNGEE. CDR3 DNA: TGTGCCAGCAGCGGGGGAGGGCAAGAGACCCAGTACTTC. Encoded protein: CASSGGGQETQYF. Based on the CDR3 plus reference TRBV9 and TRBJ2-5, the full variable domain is DSGVTQTPKHLITATGQRVTLRCSPRSGDLSVYWYQQSLDQGLQFLIQYYNGEERAKGNILERFSAQQFPDLHSELNLSSLELGDSALYFCASSGGGQETQYFGPGTRLLVL.

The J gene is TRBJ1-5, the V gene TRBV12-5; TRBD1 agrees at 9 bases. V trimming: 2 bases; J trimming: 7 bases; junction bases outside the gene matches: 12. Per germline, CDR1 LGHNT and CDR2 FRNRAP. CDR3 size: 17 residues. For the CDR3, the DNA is TGTGCTAGTGGTTTGAACTGGGACAGGGAAATGGGGCAGCCCCAGCATTTT. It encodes CASGLNWDREMGQPQHF. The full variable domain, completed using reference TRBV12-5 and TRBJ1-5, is DARVTQTPRHKVTEMGQEVTMRCQPILGHNTVFWYRQTMMQGLELLAYFRNRAPLDDSGMPKDRFSAEMPDATLATLKIQPSEPRDSAVYFCASGLNWDREMGQPQHFGDGTRLSIL.